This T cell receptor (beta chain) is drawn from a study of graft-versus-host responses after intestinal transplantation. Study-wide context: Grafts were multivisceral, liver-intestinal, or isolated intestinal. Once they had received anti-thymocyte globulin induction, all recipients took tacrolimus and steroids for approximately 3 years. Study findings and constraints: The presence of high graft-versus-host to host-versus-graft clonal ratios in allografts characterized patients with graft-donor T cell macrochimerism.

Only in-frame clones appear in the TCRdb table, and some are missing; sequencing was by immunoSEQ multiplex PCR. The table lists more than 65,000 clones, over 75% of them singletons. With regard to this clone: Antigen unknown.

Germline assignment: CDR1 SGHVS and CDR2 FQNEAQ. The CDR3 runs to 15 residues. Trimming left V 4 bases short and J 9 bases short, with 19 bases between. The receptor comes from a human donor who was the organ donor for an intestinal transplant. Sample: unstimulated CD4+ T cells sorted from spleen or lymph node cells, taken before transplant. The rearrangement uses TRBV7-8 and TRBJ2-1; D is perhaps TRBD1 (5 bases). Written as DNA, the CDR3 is TGTGCCAGCAGCTCATATGCTGGGGCCGGCGGTGAGCAGTTCTTC. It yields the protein CASSSYAGAGGEQFF.